This passage covers 19 T cell receptor beta chains from one sample sequenced in a study of T-cell reconstitution after alpha-beta-depleted transplantation in children. The library targeted TCRbeta and was prepared with unique molecular identifiers. From the PCR reads, TCRdb called clonotypes with MiXCR, one entry per CDR3 protein. In the table there are about 97,000 distinct CDR3 sequences, less than 6% of which are singletons. The sequencing here drew on PBMCs, mostly from graft donor cells, taken 60 days after TCRalphabeta/CD19-depleted stem cell transplant. These receptors all stem from a female patient aged 2 to 10 who had a stem cell transplant for Fanconi anemia, so the T cells may come from the graft donor.

This clonotype appeared a few times. The V and J genes are TRBV7-8 and TRBJ2-2, with 10 bases aligning to TRBD2. The V gene end was trimmed by 5 bases and the J gene end by 0 bases; junction bases not matched to a gene: 3. Germline CDR1 reads SGHVS; CDR2 reads FQNEAQ. The CDR3 consists of 16 residues. The CDR3 loop is CASSPLAGANTGELFF. CDR3 in DNA: TGTGCCAGCAGCCCGCTAGCGGGGGCGAACACCGGGGAGCTGTTTTTT.

This clonotype has ten or more counts. CDR3 bases: TGCAGTGCAGGACTAGCCCCAGATACGCAGTATTTT. Translating gives CSAGLAPDTQYF. J is TRBJ2-3 and V is TRBV20-1, with 8 bases lining up with TRBD2. J lost 4 bases, V lost 6 bases, and 3 bases had no gene match. The CDR3 has 12 amino acids. Germline CDR1 is DFQATT and CDR2 is SNEGSKA (reference sequence).

This clonotype appeared many times. This chain joins TRBV20-1 and TRBJ1-1; 7 nucleotides align to TRBD1. CDR3 length equals 13 residues. V lost 3 bases, J lost 4 bases, and 5 bases stayed unmatched. Looked up from germline, CDR1 is DFQATT and CDR2 is SNEGSKA (reference sequence). This chain's CDR3 is CSARDRLTTEAFF. The CDR3 DNA reads TGCAGTGCTAGGGACAGGTTGACCACTGAAGCTTTCTTT.

This clonotype was seen many times. The V and J genes are TRBV6-4 and TRBJ2-3, with D perhaps matching TRBD2 (6 bases). The CDR3 length is 14 residues. V was trimmed by 6 bases and J by 0 bases, leaving 10 bases between them. Germline CDR1 and CDR2: MRHNA and SNTAGT. CDR3 DNA sequence: TGTGCCAGCAGCTCCGGGACTAGCACAGATACGCAGTATTTT. It codes for CASSSGTSTDTQYF.

This clonotype was picked up many times. V and J are TRBV20-1 and TRBJ2-5; tentative D call: TRBD2 (5 bases). This CDR3 contains 15 residues. V was clipped by 2 bases and J by 3 bases, with 16 bases between them. The germline CDR1 and CDR2 sequences are DFQATT and SNEGSKA (reference sequence). CDR3 in DNA: TGCAGTGCTAGAATGGCCGGACCCGGGGAAGAGACCCAGTACTTC. Residues: CSARMAGPGEETQYF.

The chain links TRBV6-5 to TRBJ2-1, with 7 bases identical to TRBD2. The CDR3 has 17 amino acids. V dropped 2 bases and J dropped 4; count of bases not matched to a gene: 11. CDR1 is MNHEY and CDR2 is SVGAGI in the germline V gene. The CDR3 DNA follows: TGTGCCAGCAGTTACAGGGGACGCGGGAGTAATTACAATGAGCAGTTCTTC. It encodes CASSYRGRGSNYNEQFF.

This clonotype has at least ten counts. The chain has TRBV5-1 and TRBJ2-1; maybe TRBD2 (5 bases). The germline V gene encodes CDR1 SGHRS and CDR2 YFSETQ. This CDR3 is 15 amino acids long. Trimming shortened V by 4 bases and J by 0 bases, and 11 bases separated the two germline ends. The CDR3 is CASSVTILSYNEQFF. CDR3 sequence (DNA): TGCGCCAGCAGCGTGACTATCCTCTCCTACAATGAGCAGTTCTTC.

This clonotype was seen many times. The rearrangement links TRBV29-1 to TRBJ2-1; TRBD2 matches 7 bases. Germline V CDR1 and CDR2: SQVTM, ANQGSEA. This CDR3 is built from 15 residues. The V gene end was trimmed by 4 bases and the J gene end by 0 bases; junction bases not matched to a gene: 6. CDR3 sequence: CSVGGGLPSYNEQFF. The CDR3 DNA is TGCAGCGTTGGGGGAGGGCTACCCTCCTACAATGAGCAGTTCTTC.

The sample holds many counts of this clonotype. The chain uses TRBV5-1 and TRBJ2-1; TRBD2 might be the D (5 bases). CDR1 is SGHRS, CDR2 YFSETQ, per germline. The CDR3 totals 14 residues. V lost 4 bases and J 9 bases, leaving 17 bases between the germline ends. The CDR3 sequence is CASSPLGVFSEQFF. CDR3 nucleotide sequence: TGCGCCAGCAGCCCCCTCGGGGTGTTCAGTGAGCAGTTCTTC.

Ten or more counts support this clonotype. The chain combines TRBV12-3 or TRBV12-4 with TRBJ1-1; D ambiguous. Trimming shortened V by 3 bases and J by 0 bases, and 11 bases separated the two germline ends. The CDR3 totals 15 residues. CDR3 coding DNA: TGTGCCAGCAGTTTTCCCGGACGGCTGAACACTGAAGCTTTCTTT. It encodes CASSFPGRLNTEAFF.

This clonotype was seen many times. The chain joins TRBV7-9 to TRBJ1-1; the match to TRBD1 covers 7 bases. V shed 5 bases, J shed 0 bases, and the junction held 9 bases outside the gene matches. Germline V gives CDR1 SEHNR, CDR2 FQNEAQ (reference sequence). This CDR3 has 16 residues. The CDR3 reads CASSQDRYGVNTEAFF. Here the CDR3 DNA reads TGTGCCAGCAGCCAGGACAGGTACGGGGTGAACACTGAAGCTTTCTTT.

The V gene is TRBV29-1, the J gene TRBJ2-7; 7 bases map to TRBD2. The CDR3 sequence is 12 residues long. V shed 4 bases, J shed 3 bases, and the junction held 3 bases outside the gene matches. CDR1 is SQVTM, CDR2 ANQGSEA, per germline. The CDR3 region has the DNA TGCAGCGTTGTTATAGCGGGCTACGAGCAGTACTTC. Amino acids: CSVVIAGYEQYF.

This clonotype was observed a handful of times. The chain uses TRBV9 and TRBJ2-1; D is ambiguous. This CDR3 contains 16 residues. In germline, CDR1 is SGDLS, CDR2 YYNGEE. V was pared by 0 bases and J by 0 bases, with 10 bases between. CDR3 bases: TGTGCCAGCAGCGTAGGTCTACTTAGCTCCTACAATGAGCAGTTCTTC. Its translation: CASSVGLLSSYNEQFF. The entire variable domain, with the rest obtained from reference TRBV9 and TRBJ2-1, is as follows: DSGVTQTPKHLITATGQRVTLRCSPRSGDLSVYWYQQSLDQGLQFLIQYYNGEERAKGNILERFSAQQFPDLHSELNLSSLELGDSALYFCASSVGLLSSYNEQFFGPGTRLTVL.

This clonotype was picked up a small number of times. The rearrangement links TRBV18 to TRBJ2-7, with a weak D call TRBD1 (5 bases). The CDR3 is 13 amino acids. CDR1 is KGHSH, CDR2 LQKENI, per germline. Trimming shortened V by 4 bases and J by 3 bases, and 10 bases separated the two germline ends. The CDR3 here is CASSHEQGYEQYF. In DNA form, the CDR3 reads TGTGCCAGCTCACACGAGCAGGGCTACGAGCAGTACTTC. The full variable domain, with the rest looked up from reference TRBV18 and TRBJ2-7, is NAGVMQNPRHLVRRRGQEARLRCSPMKGHSHVYWYRQLPEEGLKFMVYLQKENIIDESGMPKERFSAEFPKEGPSILRIQQVVRGDSAAYFCASSHEQGYEQYFGPGTRLTVT.

This clonotype was observed a handful of times. This chain connects TRBV7-9 to TRBJ2-6; D unclear. Trimming took 1 base from V and 4 from J, leaving 8 bases between them. The CDR3 covers 15 residues. The V gene's germline CDR1 is SEHNR and CDR2 FQNEAQ (reference sequence). CDR3 residues: CASSLDGAGANVLTF. The CDR3 bases are TGTGCCAGCAGCTTAGACGGTGCCGGGGCCAACGTCCTGACTTTC.

This clonotype came up a few times. This chain joins TRBV3-1 and TRBJ2-7; TRBD2 matches at 7 bases. After removal of 2 bases from V and 2 bases from J, the junction contained 9 bases not matched to a gene. The CDR3 is 16 amino acids. The V gene's germline CDR1 is LGHDT and CDR2 YNNKEL (reference sequence). CDR3 sequence (DNA): TGTGCCAGCAGCCAAAGACCCGGGACTACCCCCTACGAGCAGTACTTC. It yields the protein CASSQRPGTTPYEQYF.

The sample holds many counts of this clonotype. The chain's CDR3 is CASSQVYELFGNEQFF. The CDR3 bases are TGCGCCAGCAGCCAAGTTTATGAACTCTTCGGGAATGAGCAGTTCTTC. The chain recombines TRBV4-1 with TRBJ2-1; D ambiguous. The V and J ends lost 1 base and 7 bases respectively, with 17 bases between them. This CDR3 is built from 16 residues. Germline CDR1 and CDR2: MGHRA and YSYEKL.

This clonotype was picked up many times. This sequence joins TRBV7-9 and TRBJ2-3, with D possibly being TRBD1 (6 bases). Deletions cut 6 bases from V and 5 bases from J, with 15 bases between. CDR3 length: 14 residues. Germline V gene lookup returns CDR1 SEHNR and CDR2 FQNEAQ (reference sequence). The CDR3 DNA sequence: TGTGCCAGCAGTTGGGGGCTCAATGTAGATACGCAGTATTTT. Encoded protein: CASSWGLNVDTQYF.

This clonotype showed up many times. The genes are TRBV11-1 and TRBJ2-1, with D perhaps matching TRBD1 or TRBD2 (5 bases each). The germline gives CDR1 SGHAT, CDR2 FQDESV (reference sequence). The CDR3 is 13 residues long. Trimming left V 0 bases short and J 6 bases short, with 6 bases between. The CDR3 here is CASSLAGTNEQFF. The DNA of the CDR3 is TGTGCCAGCAGCTTAGCTGGGACCAATGAGCAGTTCTTC. Looking up the rest from reference TRBV11-1 and TRBJ2-1 gives the full variable domain: EAEVAQSPRYKITEKSQAVAFWCDPISGHATLYWYRQILGQGPELLVQFQDESVVDDSQLPKDRFSAERLKGVDSTLKIQPAELGDSAMYLCASSLAGTNEQFFGPGTRLTVL.